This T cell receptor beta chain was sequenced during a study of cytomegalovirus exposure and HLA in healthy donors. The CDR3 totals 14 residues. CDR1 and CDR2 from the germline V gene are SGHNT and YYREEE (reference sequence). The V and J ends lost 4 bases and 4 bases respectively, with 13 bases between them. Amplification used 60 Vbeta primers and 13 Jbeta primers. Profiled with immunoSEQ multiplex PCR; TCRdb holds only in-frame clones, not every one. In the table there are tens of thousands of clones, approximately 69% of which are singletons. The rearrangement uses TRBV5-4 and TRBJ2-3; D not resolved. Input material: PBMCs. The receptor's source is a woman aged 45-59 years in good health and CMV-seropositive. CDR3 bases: TGTGCCAGCAGCCCCAGCTTAGCTCCAGATACGCAGTATTTT. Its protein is CASSPSLAPDTQYF.